The sequence of this TCR beta chain was determined in a study of shared clonotypes between healthy human individuals. The method was immunoSEQ multiplex PCR; TCRdb's version includes in-frame clones alone and lacks a portion of them. The profile shows about 680,000 clones, around 73% of them singletons. Per the germline V gene, CDR1 is SEHNR and CDR2 is FQNEAQ (reference sequence). Trimming removed 11 bases at V and 1 base at J, with 14 bases between. The CDR3 is 13 amino acids. The sample taken for sequencing was memory CD4+ T cells sorted from blood. Subset denoted: CD45RA-negative fraction. The source of this sequence is a woman in her twenties or thirties in good health. V and J are TRBV7-9 and TRBJ1-1, with D perhaps TRBD1 (5 bases). The CDR3 is CALGGLGNTEAFF. CDR3 DNA sequence: TGTGCCCTGGGGGGATTGGGGAACACTGAAGCTTTCTTT.